One and the same sample provided the 17 T cell receptor beta chains below, sequenced in a study of cytomegalovirus exposure and HLA in healthy donors. The PCR made use of 60 Vbeta and 13 Jbeta primers. Method: immunoSEQ multiplex PCR; TCRdb's copy keeps in-frame clones and lacks some. The table shows some 150,000 clones, with approximately 60% occurring only once. Sequenced sample: PBMCs. Receptor source: a middle-aged woman in good health and CMV-seronegative.

This clone was picked up a small number of times. The chain is built from TRBV10-3 and TRBJ2-1, with 8 nucleotides matching TRBD1. Germline V gives CDR1 ENHRY, CDR2 SYGVKD. The CDR3 runs to 15 residues. The trim removed 3 bases at V and 3 bases at J, leaving 4 bases unmatched. CDR3 DNA: TGTGCCATCAGTGAAAGACAGGGGAGCTACAATGAGCAGTTCTTC. Protein sequence: CAISERQGSYNEQFF.

The genes are TRBV4-2 and TRBJ1-6; 9 nucleotides line up with TRBD1. There are 14 residues in the CDR3. Germline V gene lookup returns CDR1 LGHNA and CDR2 YNFKEQ. Trimming removed 5 bases from V and 6 bases from J; junction bases left unmatched: 2. This CDR3 reads CASSKDRGNSPLHF. The CDR3 bases are TGTGCCAGCAGCAAGGACAGGGGTAATTCACCCCTCCACTTT.

This clone is a singleton in its sample. The chain combines TRBV30 with TRBJ2-7; 8 bases match TRBD1. Germline CDR1 is GTSNPN and CDR2 is SVGIG (reference sequence). The V segment lost 3 bases and the J segment 3 bases; nucleotides outside the gene matches: 7. This CDR3 has 14 residues. CDR3 amino acids: CAWSEDREIYEQYF. CDR3 DNA: TGTGCCTGGAGCGAGGACAGGGAGATCTACGAGCAGTACTTC. The full variable domain, in which reference TRBV30 and TRBJ2-7 provide the parts outside the CDR3, is SQTIHQWPATLVQPVGSPLSLECTVEGTSNPNLYWYRQAAGRGLQLLFYSVGIGQISSEVPQNLSASRPQDRQFILSSKKLLLSDSGFYLCAWSEDREIYEQYFGPGTRLTVT.

The chain is built from TRBV19 and TRBJ1-5; D is ambiguous. V was pared by 4 bases and J by 0 bases, with 10 bases between. CDR1 and CDR2 from the germline V gene are LNHDA and SQIVND (reference sequence). The CDR3 spans 15 residues. CDR3 DNA sequence: TGTGCCAGTAGTAAACCCAGATATAGCAATCAGCCCCAGCATTTT. Translating it yields CASSKPRYSNQPQHF.

This clone was detected once. The chain carries TRBV30 and TRBJ1-1, with D perhaps TRBD1 (6 bases). V dropped 2 bases and J dropped 2 bases, with 12 bases sitting between them. CDR3 length equals 14 residues. CDR1 and CDR2 (germline): GTSNPN, SVGIG (reference sequence). The CDR3 spells CAWSTGQSNTEAFF. The CDR3 DNA follows: TGTGCCTGGAGTACCGGACAGAGCAACACTGAAGCTTTCTTT.

The CDR3 bases are TGTGCCAGCAGTTCTCCCCGGTACTCTGGAAACACCATATATTTT. Translating it yields CASSSPRYSGNTIYF. This chain uses TRBV28 with TRBJ1-3, with D unresolved. Trimming removed 4 bases from V and 0 bases from J, with 10 bases in between. The CDR3 is made up of 15 amino acids. Germline V gives CDR1 MDHEN, CDR2 SYDVKM.

The V call is TRBV2, the J call TRBJ1-2, with TRBD1 as a possible D gene (5 bases). Trimming removed 6 bases at V and 4 bases at J, with 15 bases between. This CDR3 has 14 amino acids. The germline gives CDR1 SNHLY, CDR2 FYNNEI. The CDR3 here is CASRTDSEIYGYTF. DNA for the CDR3: TGTGCCAGCAGAACCGACAGCGAAATCTATGGCTACACCTTC.

The chain is built from TRBV29-1 and TRBJ2-3, with D possibly matching TRBD1 (6 bases). This CDR3 has 14 amino acids. Per the germline V gene, CDR1 is SQVTM and CDR2 is ANQGSEA. V was pared by 6 bases and J by 3 bases, with 16 bases between. This CDR3 is CSVTGYRGTDTQYF. The CDR3 nucleotides are TGCAGCGTAACAGGGTACAGAGGGACAGATACGCAGTATTTT.

The chain recombines TRBV9 with TRBJ1-3; the match to TRBD1 covers 7 bases. This CDR3 comprises 16 residues. The V and J ends lost 3 bases and 4 bases, in that order; junction bases with no gene match: 10. The germline V gene has CDR1 SGDLS and CDR2 YYNGEE. The CDR3 coding sequence is TGTGCCAGCAGCGAATTTACAGGGGATGCCGGAAACACCATATATTTT. Translating it yields CASSEFTGDAGNTIYF.

This chain uses TRBV19 with TRBJ2-2; 8 nucleotides line up with TRBD1. The CDR3 has 16 amino acids. The ends lost 6 bases at V and 3 bases at J; junction bases unmatched: 9. Germline V gives CDR1 LNHDA, CDR2 SQIVND (reference sequence). The CDR3 DNA is TGTGCCAGTAGACTAGACAGGGGAGTAGACACCGGGGAGCTGTTTTTT. The encoded protein is CASRLDRGVDTGELFF.

This clone occurred a few times. CDR3 bases: TGTGCCAGCAGCTTAGACAGGGAGGGGGATGAGCAGTTCTTC. This encodes CASSLDREGDEQFF. The gene calls are TRBV7-9 and TRBJ2-1; D perhaps matches TRBD2 (7 bases). The CDR3 totals 14 residues. Germline values: CDR1 SEHNR, CDR2 FQNEAQ (reference sequence). The V end was cut by 1 base, the J end by 8 bases, with 12 bases between.

CDR3 sequence: CASSLGTGFGTQYF. Here the CDR3 DNA reads TGTGCCAGCAGCTTAGGGACAGGGTTTGGTACGCAGTATTTT. V gene TRBV7-8 combines with J gene TRBJ2-3, with TRBD1 matching 8 bases. With 1 base clipped from V and 8 bases from J, the junction kept 5 bases outside the gene matches. Germline V gene sequence: CDR1 SGHVS, CDR2 FQNEAQ. The CDR3 is 14 amino acids.

To note about this clone: Within the sample, other DNA sequences also encode this same CDR3. This chain connects TRBV30 to TRBJ1-2; 8 bases align to TRBD1. Per germline, CDR1 GTSNPN and CDR2 SVGIG (reference sequence). This CDR3 is 16 amino acids long. V was clipped by 1 base and J by 2 bases; unmatched bases: 9. The DNA for the CDR3 is TGTGCCTGGAGTGAACTCCGGACAGGGATCAACTATGGCTACACCTTC. Protein: CAWSELRTGINYGYTF.

The chain joins TRBV11-2 to TRBJ2-3; 8 nucleotides align to TRBD2. This CDR3 is built from 14 residues. Germline V gives CDR1 SGHAT, CDR2 FQNNGV. J lost 9 bases, V lost 0 bases, and 5 bases had no gene match. CDR3 DNA sequence: TGTGCCAGCAGCTTAGACCCCGGACTAGCCACGCAGTATTTT. Residues: CASSLDPGLATQYF.

The chain combines TRBV29-1 with TRBJ1-2; 7 nucleotides agree with TRBD1. CDR3 size: 13 residues. V shed 4 bases and J 0 bases; nucleotides not matched to a gene: 2. Germline CDR1 SQVTM, CDR2 ANQGSEA. Here the CDR3 reads CSVGTGANYGYTF. Written as DNA, the CDR3 is TGCAGCGTTGGGACAGGTGCTAACTATGGCTACACCTTC. Together with reference TRBV29-1 and TRBJ1-2, the CDR3 gives the full variable domain: SAVISQKPSRDICQRGTSLTIQCQVDSQVTMMFWYRQQPGQSLTLIATANQGSEATYESGFVIDKFPISRPNLTFSTLTVSNMSPEDSSIYLCSVGTGANYGYTFGSGTRLTVV.

CDR3 loop: CASSFDRGANQPQHF. As DNA, the CDR3 is TGTGCCAGCAGCTTCGACAGGGGGGCTAATCAGCCCCAGCATTTT. The chain links TRBV7-2 to TRBJ1-5; 9 bases align to TRBD1. Trimming took 3 bases from V and 4 from J; bases not matched to a gene: 4. This CDR3 is built from 15 residues. Germline CDR1 reads SGHTA; CDR2 reads FQGNSA.

This clone has only a few counts. The chain couples TRBV30 to TRBJ1-3, with a possible D match to TRBD1 (5 bases). The CDR3 totals 12 residues. The V gene lost 2 bases and the J gene lost 4 bases, with 6 bases spanning the gap. Looked up from germline, CDR1 is GTSNPN and CDR2 is SVGIG (reference sequence). The CDR3 DNA follows: TGTGCCTGGAGTCAGGGCGGAAACACCATATATTTT. Its protein is CAWSQGGNTIYF.